One and the same sample provided the 25 T cell receptor beta chains below, sequenced in a study of cytomegalovirus exposure and HLA in healthy donors. Researchers ran the PCR with 60 Vbeta and 13 Jbeta primers. The repertoire was sequenced with immunoSEQ multiplex PCR; TCRdb's copy has only in-frame clones and lacks some. The sample holds roughly 100,000 clones; less than 90% are singletons and the top ten take just over 2.5%. Sequencing was carried out using PBMCs. The origin of the receptors is a man aged 35 to 55 in good health and CMV-seronegative.

This clone was seen a few times. This rearrangement joins TRBV2 to TRBJ2-7; 14 positions agree with TRBD2. The CDR3 sequence is 14 residues long. Trimming took 6 bases from V and 6 from J; bases not matched to a gene: 4. Germline V gene lookup returns CDR1 SNHLY and CDR2 FYNNEI. CDR3: CASSAGLAGAEQYF. DNA of the CDR3: TGTGCCAGCAGCGCGGGACTAGCGGGGGCCGAGCAGTACTTC.

The V call is TRBV2, the J call TRBJ1-1, with TRBD1 as a possible D gene (5 bases). The CDR3 has 14 residues. V shed 6 bases and J shed 7 bases, with 18 bases lying between them. In germline, CDR1 is SNHLY, CDR2 FYNNEI. The CDR3 is CASRSTWGGGEAFF. In nucleotides, the CDR3 is TGTGCCAGCAGGTCCACATGGGGCGGGGGTGAAGCTTTCTTT.

V usage is TRBV9 and J usage is TRBJ2-3; 11 nucleotides match TRBD2. This CDR3 is 14 amino acids long. Germline-derived CDR1 and CDR2 are SGDLS and YYNGEE. Trimming removed 3 bases from V and 14 bases from J; junction bases left unmatched: 11. As DNA, the CDR3 is TGTGCCAGCAGCGCAAGGCCCGGGACTAGCGGACGGTATTTT. Translation: CASSARPGTSGRYF.

The V and J genes are TRBV19 and TRBJ2-7, with D perhaps TRBD1 (6 bases). Deletions cut 0 bases from V and 0 bases from J, with 9 bases between. Germline CDR1 is LNHDA and CDR2 is SQIVND (reference sequence). CDR3 length: 15 amino acids. The CDR3: CASSIDETGSYEQYF. DNA of the CDR3: TGTGCCAGTAGTATAGATGAGACAGGCTCCTACGAGCAGTACTTC.

This clone appeared a few times. The rearrangement uses TRBV5-1 and TRBJ2-3; TRBD2 agrees at 7 bases. V lost 0 bases to trimming and J lost 1 base; unmatched junction nucleotides: 8. The CDR3 has 17 residues. Germline V gene data show CDR1 as SGHRS and CDR2 as YFSETQ. The CDR3 reads CASSLAGGGTGTDTQYF. In DNA form, the CDR3 reads TGCGCCAGCAGCTTGGCTGGCGGGGGAACGGGCACAGATACGCAGTATTTT. The full variable domain, with the rest looked up from reference TRBV5-1 and TRBJ2-3, is KAGVTQTPRYLIKTRGQQVTLSCSPISGHRSVSWYQQTPGQGLQFLFEYFSETQRNKGNFPGRFSGRQFSNSRSEMNVSTLELGDSALYLCASSLAGGGTGTDTQYFGPGTRLTVL.

This clone was recorded a few times. The chain is built from TRBV19 and TRBJ1-2; TRBD1 matches at 8 bases. Germline V gives CDR1 LNHDA, CDR2 SQIVND (reference sequence). This CDR3 spans 14 amino acids. The trim removed 6 bases at V and 0 bases at J, leaving 3 bases unmatched. The CDR3 nucleotides are TGTGCCAGTAGAATGGACAGGGCTAACTATGGCTACACCTTC. It yields the protein CASRMDRANYGYTF.

V and J are TRBV19 and TRBJ2-1, with D tentatively TRBD2 (6 bases). This CDR3 contains 14 residues. Trimming stripped 3 bases from V and 2 bases from J, with 8 bases between. Germline V gene sequence: CDR1 LNHDA, CDR2 SQIVND (reference sequence). CDR3 bases: TGTGCCAGTAGTATCCCGGGGGCCTACAATGAGCAGTTCTTC. Encoded protein: CASSIPGAYNEQFF. The variable domain in full, with the rest retrieved from reference TRBV19 and TRBJ2-1, is DGGITQSPKYLFRKEGQNVTLSCEQNLNHDAMYWYRQDPGQGLRLIYYSQIVNDFQKGDIAEGYSVSREKKESFPLTVTSAQKNPTAFYLCASSIPGAYNEQFFGPGTRLTVL.

This rearrangement joins TRBV5-1 to TRBJ2-7; the D gene is possibly TRBD1 (6 bases). The germline CDR1 and CDR2 sequences are SGHRS and YFSETQ. This CDR3 is 17 amino acids long. The ends were cut back, 0 bases at V and 7 bases at J, with 23 bases in the middle. The CDR3 region is CASSLEGDYQKGGEQYF. CDR3 coding DNA: TGCGCCAGCAGCTTGGAAGGGGATTACCAAAAAGGGGGAGAGCAGTACTTC.

V usage is TRBV7-2 and J usage is TRBJ2-5, with 9 bases that match TRBD1. The better agreement between TRBJ2-7 and the DNA end casts doubt on the J call. The CDR3 runs 15 residues. In germline, CDR1 is SGHTA, CDR2 FQGNSA. The CDR3 region is CASSQTGTGLDEQYF. In nucleotides, the CDR3 is TGTGCCAGCAGCCAAACCGGGACAGGGCTCGACGAGCAGTACTTC.

The chain recombines TRBV7-6 with TRBJ2-1; D is unclear. The CDR3 is made up of 15 amino acids. Per germline, CDR1 SGHVS and CDR2 FNYEAQ. With 3 bases removed from V and 1 base from J, the gap between germline ends came to 10 bases. The CDR3 DNA follows: TGTGCCAGCAGCTTTGAGTTATGGTCCTACAATGAGCAGTTCTTC. It encodes CASSFELWSYNEQFF.

CDR3 loop: CASSVMVEGAGYTF. The DNA of the CDR3 is TGTGCCAGCAGTGTGATGGTGGAGGGGGCTGGCTACACCTTC. This rearrangement joins TRBV2 to TRBJ1-2, with 7 bases matching TRBD1. Per the germline V gene, CDR1 is SNHLY and CDR2 is FYNNEI. The CDR3 length is 14 residues. J lost 7 bases, V lost 4 bases, and 9 bases had no gene match.

This clone came up a few times. V usage is TRBV5-1 and J usage is TRBJ2-6, with D perhaps TRBD2 (7 bases). CDR1 SGHRS and CDR2 YFSETQ come from the germline V gene. V was shortened by 4 bases and J by 2 bases, with 19 bases between the two germline ends. The CDR3 consists of 18 residues. As DNA, the CDR3 is TGCGCCAGCAGCGGGCTATTACGGGGGGCAGCTGGGGCCAACGTCCTGACTTTC. Translating gives CASSGLLRGAAGANVLTF. The complete variable domain, with remaining parts taken from reference TRBV5-1 and TRBJ2-6, reads KAGVTQTPRYLIKTRGQQVTLSCSPISGHRSVSWYQQTPGQGLQFLFEYFSETQRNKGNFPGRFSGRQFSNSRSEMNVSTLELGDSALYLCASSGLLRGAAGANVLTFGAGSRLTVL.

V and J are TRBV29-1 and TRBJ1-1; 9 positions agree with TRBD1. The CDR3 is 14 residues long. CDR1 SQVTM and CDR2 ANQGSEA come from the germline V gene. Unmatched junction bases numbered 8, after V lost 5 bases and J lost 4 bases. The CDR3 coding sequence is TGCAGCGTTATTGACACAGGGGGCTTCACTGAAGCTTTCTTT. It codes for CSVIDTGGFTEAFF.

This chain connects TRBV5-1 to TRBJ1-5, with TRBD1 matching 7 bases. The CDR3 runs to 15 residues. J was trimmed by 0 bases and V by 0 bases; bases with no gene match: 0. The germline CDR1 and CDR2 sequences are SGHRS and YFSETQ. CDR3 amino acids: CASSLGDSSNQPQHF. In nucleotides, the CDR3 is TGCGCCAGCAGCTTGGGGGACAGTAGCAATCAGCCCCAGCATTTT.

This clone occurred once. CDR3 DNA: TGCGCCAGCAGCCAAGATAAGGCAGGCCTCAATCAGCCCCAGCATTTT. Protein product: CASSQDKAGLNQPQHF. The J gene is TRBJ1-5, the V gene TRBV4-3; no reliable D call. The germline V gene encodes CDR1 LGHNA and CDR2 YSLEER. The length of the CDR3 is 16 residues. V dropped 0 bases and J dropped 3 bases, with 12 bases sitting between them.

J is TRBJ1-5 and V is TRBV2; TRBD1 agrees at 8 bases. The length of the CDR3 is 15 residues. The V gene's germline CDR1 is SNHLY and CDR2 FYNNEI. V lost 3 bases and J lost 4; bases outside the gene matches: 5. The CDR3: CASSEGQELNQPQHF. The CDR3, as DNA: TGTGCCAGCAGTGAGGGACAGGAATTAAATCAGCCCCAGCATTTT.

V is TRBV6-5 and J is TRBJ1-2; D unresolved. The ends were cut back, 6 bases at V and 2 bases at J, with 10 bases in the middle. Germline V gene sequence: CDR1 MNHEY, CDR2 SVGAGI. This CDR3 has 13 residues. The CDR3 reads CASRRVRNYGYTF. In nucleotides, the CDR3 is TGTGCCAGCAGACGGGTGAGAAACTATGGCTACACCTTC.

This chain uses TRBV5-1 with TRBJ1-2; 8 bases line up with TRBD1. The CDR3 totals 18 residues. CDR1 is SGHRS and CDR2 is YFSETQ in the germline V gene. With V trimmed by 0 bases and J by 1 base, 11 bases remained unmatched. The CDR3 spells CASSLARDRPPLNYGYTF. CDR3 bases: TGCGCCAGCAGCTTGGCCAGGGACAGGCCTCCCCTTAACTATGGCTACACCTTC.

This clone was seen more than once but under ten times. The rearrangement joins TRBV5-1 to TRBJ2-3; 10 nucleotides agree with TRBD2. The CDR3 extends over 16 amino acids. Germline CDR1 reads SGHRS; CDR2 reads YFSETQ. V was pared by 3 bases and J by 0 bases, with 4 bases of the junction left unmatched. The CDR3 reads CASSSKLAGSTDTQYF. In DNA form, the CDR3 reads TGCGCCAGCAGCTCAAAACTAGCGGGGAGCACAGATACGCAGTATTTT.

The V call is TRBV7-2, the J call TRBJ2-5; TRBD2 matches at 8 bases. Germline CDR1 reads SGHTA; CDR2 reads FQGNSA. CDR3 size: 15 residues. With V trimmed by 3 bases and J by 0 bases, 3 bases remained unmatched. The CDR3 sequence: CASSFQRGYQETQYF. The CDR3 bases are TGTGCCAGCAGCTTCCAGCGGGGGTACCAAGAGACCCAGTACTTC.

The gene calls are TRBV7-8 and TRBJ1-2; 7 bases fit TRBD1. Germline CDR1 reads SGHVS; CDR2 reads FQNEAQ. After removal of 4 bases from V and 7 bases from J, the junction contained 12 bases not matched to a gene. This CDR3 comprises 15 residues. The CDR3 nucleotides read TGTGCCAGCAGCTCCCCTAGACAGGGCCGGGGTGGCTACACCTTC. Encoded protein: CASSSPRQGRGGYTF.

The genes are TRBV21-1 and TRBJ2-5; TRBD2, the table's D call, lacks a check against the DNA. The J call is doubtful: the DNA matches TRBJ2-7 better. TRBV21-1 is designated a pseudogene. The CDR3 has 16 residues. This chain's CDR3 is CASSKGIGRGGYEQYF. CDR3 in DNA: TGTGCCAGCAGCAAAGGAATTGGGCGGGGGGGCTACGAGCAGTACTTC.

This chain connects TRBV5-1 to TRBJ1-2, with no clear D. CDR1 and CDR2 (germline): SGHRS, YFSETQ. The CDR3 totals 16 residues. With 4 bases removed from V and 0 bases from J, the gap between germline ends came to 16 bases. CDR3 sequence reads: CASSPRRGLSNYGYTF. CDR3 sequence (DNA): TGCGCCAGCAGCCCCCGGAGAGGGCTATCTAACTATGGCTACACCTTC.

Of note for this clone: At one boundary the junction diverges from the germline segment, which might be a read error. V usage is TRBV14 and J usage is TRBJ1-1; D is possibly TRBD1 (5 bases). This CDR3 comprises 13 residues. Germline V lookup: CDR1 SGHDN, CDR2 FVKESK. The CDR3 DNA reads as TGTGCCAGCAACCAATACAGGAGCACTGAAGCTTTCTTT. Its translation: CASNQYRSTEAFF.

V usage is TRBV5-1 and J usage is TRBJ2-2; D gene unclear. CDR3 size: 13 residues. V lost 4 bases and J 7 bases, leaving 11 bases between the germline ends. The V gene's germline CDR1 is SGHRS and CDR2 YFSETQ. DNA of the CDR3: TGCGCCAGCAGCCTCGAGTTCGGCGGGGAGCTGTTTTTT. This encodes CASSLEFGGELFF.